These T cell receptor beta chains were read from a single sample in a study of cytomegalovirus exposure and HLA in healthy donors. TCRdb's table, derived via immunoSEQ multiplex PCR, lists solely in-frame clones and lacks some. The data contain some 170,000 clones, about 90% of them singletons. The specimen sequenced was PBMCs. The receptors originated from a woman between 18 and 29 years old in good health and CMV-seropositive. CDR3s include the opening cysteine and the closing phenylalanine or tryptophan. The order of the fields is J gene, V gene, D gene, clone size, CDR3 protein, CDR3 DNA. The D gene is left open where the match is weak. Clone size appears in some rows only: once, few, many, or a class for an expanded clone.

J: TRBJ2-7; V: TRBV21-1; D: -; size: -; CDR3: CASRKGLAGYTYEQYF; DNA: TGTGCCAGCAGAAAGGGACTAGCGGGGTATACCTACGAGCAGTACTTC
J: TRBJ2-7; V: TRBV6-6; D: -; size: -; CDR3: CASSNLVEQYF; DNA: TGTGCCAGCTCTAATTTAGTCGAGCAGTACTTC
J: TRBJ2-3; V: TRBV9; D: TRBD2; size: -; CDR3: CASSAFWSSGIPDTQYF; DNA: TGTGCCAGCAGCGCCTTCTGGTCTAGCGGGATACCAGATACGCAGTATTTT
J: TRBJ2-5; V: TRBV5-4; D: TRBD1; size: -; CDR3: CASSTLDRSQETQYF; DNA: TGTGCCAGCAGCACCTTGGACAGGTCCCAAGAGACCCAGTACTTC
J: TRBJ2-7; V: TRBV19; D: -; size: few; CDR3: CASRSQGYEQYF; DNA: TGTGCCAGCAGATCGCAGGGTTACGAGCAGTACTTC
J: TRBJ1-2; V: TRBV6-5; D: -; size: -; CDR3: CASSLAGGGYGYTF; DNA: TGTGCCAGCAGTTTGGCAGGTGGTGGCTATGGCTACACCTTC
J: TRBJ2-1; V: TRBV7-3; D: TRBD2; size: -; CDR3: CASSSEGLAYNEQFF; DNA: TGTGCCAGCAGCTCAGAGGGACTAGCGTACAATGAGCAGTTCTTC
J: TRBJ1-2; V: TRBV5-8; D: -; size: -; CDR3: CASSLTGHGYTF; DNA: TGTGCCAGCAGCTTGACAGGGCACGGCTACACCTTC
J: TRBJ2-7; V: TRBV5-4; D: TRBD2; size: -; CDR3: CASSLYGTSGRNEQYF; DNA: TGTGCCAGCAGCTTATACGGGACTAGCGGGAGGAACGAGCAGTACTTC
J: TRBJ1-5; V: TRBV27; D: -; size: -; CDR3: CASSLRGGAYQPQHF; DNA: TGTGCCAGCAGTTTACGGGGGGGCGCTTATCAGCCCCAGCATTTT
J: TRBJ2-7; V: TRBV7-9; D: TRBD1; size: -; CDR3: CASSSGGGTPLYEQYF; DNA: TGTGCCAGCAGCTCAGGGGGCGGGACTCCCCTCTACGAGCAGTACTTC
J: TRBJ2-7; V: TRBV7-6; D: TRBD1; size: -; CDR3: CASSLRDSYEQYF; DNA: TGTGCCAGCAGCTTACGGGACAGCTACGAGCAGTACTTC
J: TRBJ1-2; V: TRBV4-3; D: -; size: once; CDR3: CASSQGRDTTGGYGYTF; DNA: TGCGCCAGCAGCCAAGGCCGGGACACTACAGGAGGCTATGGCTACACCTTC
J: TRBJ2-7; V: TRBV4-1; D: TRBD1; size: -; CDR3: CASSQDGTVLYEQYF; DNA: TGCGCCAGCAGCCAAGACGGGACAGTCCTCTACGAGCAGTACTTC
J: TRBJ2-1; V: TRBV15; D: TRBD2; size: -; CDR3: CATSGLAGVNEQFF; DNA: TGTGCCACCAGCGGACTAGCGGGAGTCAATGAGCAGTTCTTC
J: TRBJ1-5; V: TRBV28; D: -; size: few; CDR3: CASSREPQHF; DNA: TGTGCCAGCAGCCGGGAACCCCAGCATTTT
J: TRBJ1-5; V: TRBV28; D: -; size: -; CDR3: CASGNQQGNQPQHF; DNA: TGTGCCAGCGGTAACCAACAGGGAAATCAGCCCCAGCATTTT
J: TRBJ2-1; V: TRBV11-3; D: TRBD2; size: -; CDR3: CASSFSGRGNEQFF; DNA: TGTGCCAGCAGCTTTAGCGGGAGGGGCAATGAGCAGTTCTTC
J: TRBJ2-2; V: TRBV11-2; D: -; size: -; CDR3: CASGSGLHTGELFF; DNA: TGTGCCAGCGGGTCAGGGCTTCACACCGGGGAGCTGTTTTTT
J: TRBJ2-7; V: TRBV18; D: TRBD2; size: -; CDR3: CATLRGGAYSGEQYF; DNA: TGTGCCACCCTTCGGGGGGGGGCCTACTCTGGAGAGCAGTACTTC
J: TRBJ2-7; V: TRBV5-1; D: -; size: few; CDR3: CASSLVGGSYEQYF; DNA: TGCGCCAGCAGCTTGGTAGGGGGCTCCTACGAGCAGTACTTC
J: TRBJ1-1; V: TRBV6-5; D: TRBD1; size: -; CDR3: CASSLQGAENTEAFF; DNA: TGTGCCAGCAGTTTACAGGGGGCAGAGAACACTGAAGCTTTCTTT
J: TRBJ2-2; V: TRBV6-5; D: TRBD1; size: -; CDR3: CASRRDRVWNGELFF; DNA: TGTGCCAGCAGGAGAGACAGGGTATGGAACGGGGAGCTGTTTTTT
J: TRBJ2-2; V: TRBV19; D: -; size: -; CDR3: CASSGAGELFF; DNA: TGTGCCAGTAGCGGGGCCGGGGAGCTGTTTTTT
J: TRBJ1-2; V: TRBV11-2; D: -; size: -; CDR3: CASSFGISYYGYTF; DNA: TGTGCCAGCAGCTTCGGTATTAGTTACTATGGCTACACCTTC
J: TRBJ2-1; V: TRBV7-2; D: TRBD2; size: -; CDR3: CASSFEAGFSYNEQFF; DNA: TGTGCCAGCAGCTTTGAAGCGGGGTTCTCCTACAATGAGCAGTTCTTC
J: TRBJ2-7; V: TRBV6-6; D: -; size: -; CDR3: CASRAKTYEQYF; DNA: TGTGCCAGCAGAGCCAAAACCTACGAGCAGTACTTC
J: TRBJ2-7; V: TRBV6-5; D: -; size: -; CDR3: CASSSRAGSDEQYF; DNA: TGTGCCAGCAGTTCCCGGGCCGGGAGCGACGAGCAGTACTTC
J: TRBJ1-5; V: TRBV27; D: TRBD1; size: -; CDR3: CASSRTDRAQPQHF; DNA: TGTGCCAGCAGCCGGACAGACAGGGCTCAGCCCCAGCATTTT
J: TRBJ2-3; V: TRBV5-1; D: -; size: -; CDR3: CASSVHRDSPTDTQYF; DNA: TGCGCCAGCAGCGTACACCGGGACTCCCCAACGGATACGCAGTATTTT
J: TRBJ1-4; V: TRBV5-1; D: -; size: -; CDR3: CASSLAAWGRNEKLFF; DNA: TGCGCCAGCAGCTTGGCCGCCTGGGGCCGCAATGAAAAACTGTTTTTT
J: TRBJ2-7; V: TRBV13; D: TRBD2; size: -; CDR3: CASSSPGLGRHEQYF; DNA: TGTGCCAGCAGCTCACCGGGACTAGGTCGGCACGAGCAGTACTTC
J: TRBJ2-7; V: TRBV25-1; D: -; size: -; CDR3: CASSEGRRTYSYEQYF; DNA: TGTGCCAGCAGTGAAGGTAGGAGGACGTACTCCTACGAGCAGTACTTC
J: TRBJ2-7; V: TRBV5-1; D: -; size: -; CDR3: CASKVAPLSYEQYF; DNA: TGCGCCAGCAAGGTAGCCCCCCTGTCCTACGAGCAGTACTTC
J: TRBJ1-4; V: TRBV6-1; D: -; size: -; CDR3: CASSINNEKLFF; DNA: TGTGCCAGCAGCATCAATAATGAAAAACTGTTTTTT
J: TRBJ1-5; V: TRBV15; D: -; size: -; CDR3: CATSRGEGNQPQHF; DNA: TGTGCCACCAGCAGAGGAGAAGGCAATCAGCCCCAGCATTTT
J: TRBJ2-7; V: TRBV6-1; D: TRBD1; size: -; CDR3: CASSPRQGALEQYF; DNA: TGTGCCAGCAGTCCTAGACAGGGAGCTCTAGAGCAGTACTTC
J: TRBJ2-1; V: TRBV27; D: TRBD2; size: -; CDR3: CASSLLVVGGDQFF; DNA: TGTGCCAGCAGTTTATTGGTTGTGGGAGGGGATCAGTTCTTC
J: TRBJ2-7; V: TRBV28; D: TRBD2; size: -; CDR3: CASSAAAGVSHEQYF; DNA: TGTGCCAGCAGTGCTGCGGCGGGGGTTTCCCACGAGCAGTACTTC
J: TRBJ2-7; V: TRBV11-2; D: -; size: -; CDR3: CASSLDLYGVGSELSEQYF; DNA: TGTGCCAGCAGCTTAGACTTATATGGGGTGGGTAGCGAACTCTCCGAGCAGTACTTC
J: TRBJ2-4; V: TRBV21-1; D: -; size: many; CDR3: CASSFRTGWDIQYF; DNA: TGTGCCAGCAGCTTTCGGACAGGGTGGGACATTCAGTACTTC
J: TRBJ1-4; V: TRBV29-1; D: -; size: -; CDR3: CSALFDSSNEKLFF; DNA: TGCAGCGCCTTGTTCGACAGTTCTAATGAAAAACTGTTTTTT
J: TRBJ2-1; V: TRBV10-2; D: -; size: -; CDR3: CASGPYNEQFF; DNA: TGCGCCAGCGGCCCCTACAATGAGCAGTTCTTC
J: TRBJ2-2; V: TRBV29-1; D: TRBD1; size: -; CDR3: CSVGRGPTNTGELFF; DNA: TGCAGCGTTGGCAGGGGGCCTACGAACACCGGGGAGCTGTTTTTT
J: TRBJ2-5; V: TRBV19; D: -; size: -; CDR3: CASSNSRLAQETQYF; DNA: TGTGCCAGTAGTAATTCGCGACTGGCCCAAGAGACCCAGTACTTC
J: TRBJ2-7; V: TRBV7-8; D: TRBD2; size: -; CDR3: CASSSGLDRYEQYF; DNA: TGTGCCAGCAGTTCTGGACTAGATCGCTACGAGCAGTACTTC
J: TRBJ1-1; V: TRBV7-2; D: -; size: -; CDR3: CASSRQTGPKTEAFF; DNA: TGTGCCAGCAGCAGGCAGACAGGCCCCAAGACTGAAGCTTTCTTT